The 23 T cell receptor beta chains given below trace back to one sample, sequenced in a study of shared clonotypes between healthy human individuals. Sequencing used immunoSEQ multiplex PCR; TCRdb keeps in-frame clones, though not all of them. The sample records roughly 2.2 million clones, approximately 93% being singletons. The material sequenced was naive CD4+ T cells from PBMCs. Subset noted: CD45RA+ positively selected. The receptors come from a man younger than 35 in good health. Some clones in this sample may be carry-over from other donors' samples.

The chain uses TRBV2 and TRBJ2-7, with D perhaps being TRBD1 or TRBD2 (5 bases each). The CDR3 consists of 14 residues. Germline V gene sequence: CDR1 SNHLY, CDR2 FYNNEI. Trimming removed 6 bases from V and 2 bases from J, with 14 bases in between. The CDR3 sequence: CASRGTYLTYEQYF. For the CDR3, the DNA is TGTGCCAGCAGGGGGACCTACCTAACCTACGAGCAGTACTTC.

This clone was detected once. The chain has TRBV20-1 and TRBJ2-3; unclear D gene. CDR3 length: 11 residues. Germline V gene sequence: CDR1 DFQATT, CDR2 SNEGSKA (reference sequence). V dropped 6 bases and J dropped 11 bases, with 15 bases sitting between them. The CDR3 here is CSAPAGPVQYF. The DNA of the CDR3 is TGCAGTGCCCCCGCCGGGCCAGTGCAGTATTTT.

The chain is built from TRBV28 and TRBJ1-2, with unresolved D. Trimming removed 3 bases at V and 2 bases at J, with 10 bases between. This CDR3 has 14 amino acids. Germline CDR1 MDHEN, CDR2 SYDVKM. In DNA, the CDR3 is TGTGCCAGCAGTTTGGGCAGCCCCAACTATGGCTACACCTTC. Its protein is CASSLGSPNYGYTF.

V is TRBV28 and J is TRBJ2-1; 9 bases are shared with TRBD1. This CDR3 contains 15 residues. J lost 6 bases, V lost 6 bases, and 9 bases had no gene match. Germline V gene lookup returns CDR1 MDHEN and CDR2 SYDVKM. CDR3 DNA sequence: TGTGCCAGCAGCACACAGGGGGCGGGTAGCAATGAGCAGTTCTTC. This gives the protein CASSTQGAGSNEQFF.

V is TRBV30 and J is TRBJ1-4; D remains ambiguous. From germline, CDR1 is GTSNPN and CDR2 SVGIG (reference sequence). CDR3 size: 13 residues. V gave up 3 bases and J gave up 3 bases, with 8 bases separating them. In DNA form, the CDR3 reads TGTGCCTGGAGCGGGGTTGCTAATGAAAAACTGTTTTTT. Amino acid sequence: CAWSGVANEKLFF.

The chain uses TRBV7-3 and TRBJ2-3, with D possibly called TRBD1 or TRBD2 (6 bases each). The germline V gene encodes CDR1 SGHTA and CDR2 FQGTGA. Trimming took off 0 bases at V and 8 bases at J, with 12 bases between the two ends. The CDR3 extends over 14 amino acids. The DNA for the CDR3 is TGTGCCAGCAGCTTAACGGGGGGCGGAGGTACGCAGTATTTT. Translation: CASSLTGGGGTQYF.

This clone was observed a few times. This sequence joins TRBV23-1 and TRBJ2-2; TRBD2 might be the D (5 bases). TRBV23-1 is known as an ORF, though its function is uncertain. With 0 bases removed from V and 4 bases from J, the gap between germline ends came to 15 bases. There are 17 residues in the CDR3. The CDR3, as DNA: TGCGCCAGCAGTCAATCAACAAAGAGGGCGGGCACCGGGGAGCTGTTTTTT. Amino acids: CASSQSTKRAGTGELFF.

J is TRBJ2-7 and V is TRBV29-1; 7 positions match TRBD1. Trimming took 2 bases from V and 0 from J; bases not matched to a gene: 1. The CDR3 sequence is 13 residues long. In germline, CDR1 is SQVTM, CDR2 ANQGSEA. The DNA for the CDR3 is TGCAGCGTTGAAAAGGGGGCCTCCTACGAGCAGTACTTC. This gives the protein CSVEKGASYEQYF.

J is TRBJ2-1 and V is TRBV10-3, with 8 positions matching TRBD2. This CDR3 is 16 amino acids long. V trimming: 4 bases; J trimming: 4 bases; junction bases outside the gene matches: 9. Germline loops: CDR1 ENHRY, CDR2 SYGVKD. The CDR3 DNA reads TGTGCCATCAGTGGGCTAGCGGGTATGGGATACAATGAGCAGTTCTTC. Translating it yields CAISGLAGMGYNEQFF.

The V call is TRBV6-5, the J call TRBJ2-2, with TRBD1 as a possible D gene (6 bases). This CDR3 has 15 residues. Trimming pared 4 bases from V and 8 bases from J, leaving 17 bases between. From germline, CDR1 is MNHEY and CDR2 SVGAGI. In nucleotides, the CDR3 is TGTGCCAGCAGTTCCCAAGGGGGTGGAGTAGGGGAGCTGTTTTTT. Residues: CASSSQGGGVGELFF.

The chain employs TRBV6-1 and TRBJ2-7; TRBD2 matches at 12 bases. The length of the CDR3 is 15 residues. J gave up 3 bases and V 7 bases, and 7 bases lay outside the gene matches. Germline values: CDR1 MNHNS, CDR2 SASEGT. The CDR3, as DNA: TGTGCCAGCAAGCCAGGACTAGCGGGAAACTACGAGCAGTACTTC. It is translated as CASKPGLAGNYEQYF.

This chain links TRBV9 with TRBJ1-5, with D possibly being TRBD1 (5 bases). Trimming took 3 bases from V and 4 from J, leaving 8 bases between them. This CDR3 spans 13 amino acids. Germline CDR1 SGDLS, CDR2 YYNGEE. CDR3 in amino acids: CASSGTPNQPQHF. The CDR3 DNA follows: TGTGCCAGCAGCGGGACACCTAATCAGCCCCAGCATTTT.

This clone occurred once. This sequence joins TRBV5-4 and TRBJ2-3; no definite D call. This CDR3 has 13 amino acids. Trimming removed 5 bases from V and 0 bases from J, with 7 bases in between. The germline gives CDR1 SGHNT, CDR2 YYREEE (reference sequence). The CDR3 nucleotides are TGTGCCAGCAGTTCGACCAGCACAGATACGCAGTATTTT. Translation gives CASSSTSTDTQYF.

The V and J genes are TRBV6-6 and TRBJ2-5; weak D call: TRBD1 (6 bases). V lost 6 bases to trimming and J lost 5 bases, with 16 bases between them. CDR1 is MNHNY and CDR2 is SVGAGI in the germline V gene (reference sequence). The CDR3 is made up of 14 amino acids. CDR3 region: CASRGAGGSETQYF. The CDR3 bases are TGTGCCAGCAGGGGGGCCGGCGGCTCTGAGACCCAGTACTTC.

The CDR3: CASSLPDSYGYTF. The CDR3 DNA follows: TGTGCCAGCAGCCTTCCCGACAGCTATGGCTACACCTTC. This chain uses TRBV28 with TRBJ1-2; TRBD1 might be the D (5 bases). CDR3 length equals 13 residues. From germline, CDR1 is MDHEN and CDR2 SYDVKM. Trimming cost V 6 bases and J 4 bases, with 12 bases left between them.

The chain uses TRBV5-1 and TRBJ1-2; D remains ambiguous. Germline assignment: CDR1 SGHRS and CDR2 YFSETQ. The V end lost 4 bases, the J end lost 3 bases, and 16 bases lay between the germline ends. The CDR3 runs to 15 residues. CDR3 DNA sequence: TGCGCCAGCAGCATTGGCCCCCCGGCGGACTATGGCTACACCTTC. Translating gives CASSIGPPADYGYTF.

This chain joins TRBV30 and TRBJ2-4; 10 bases align to TRBD1. Germline V CDR1 and CDR2: GTSNPN, SVGIG (reference sequence). V shed 2 bases, J shed 9 bases, and the junction held 7 bases outside the gene matches. The CDR3 loop spans 14 amino acids. The CDR3 loop is CAWSRGQGGTIQYF. The CDR3 DNA reads TGTGCCTGGAGTCGCGGACAGGGGGGGACCATTCAGTACTTC.

This chain uses TRBV7-9 with TRBJ2-7, with 7 bases aligning to TRBD1. Unmatched junction bases numbered 13, after V lost 5 bases and J lost 3 bases. Germline loops: CDR1 SEHNR, CDR2 FQNEAQ (reference sequence). CDR3 size: 16 residues. The DNA for the CDR3 is TGTGCCAGCAGCCCTCGATCCAGACAGGGCCTCTACGAGCAGTACTTC. The encoded protein is CASSPRSRQGLYEQYF.

The V and J genes are TRBV7-2 and TRBJ2-1, with TRBD2 identical over 7 bases. The CDR3 runs 18 residues. CDR1 is SGHTA and CDR2 is FQGNSA in the germline V gene. J gave up 1 base and V 1 base, and 10 bases lay outside the gene matches. As DNA, the CDR3 is TGTGCCAGCAGCTTAGGCTCTCCTCTAGCGGCGTCCTACAATGAGCAGTTCTTC. It specifies CASSLGSPLAASYNEQFF.

The genes are TRBV7-9 and TRBJ1-3; D gene unclear. With 1 base removed from V and 3 bases from J, the gap between germline ends came to 4 bases. This CDR3 has 13 residues. Germline CDR1 reads SEHNR; CDR2 reads FQNEAQ (reference sequence). The CDR3 here is CASSLEGGNTIYF. CDR3 nucleotides: TGTGCCAGCAGCTTAGAAGGTGGAAACACCATATATTTT.

The chain links TRBV27 to TRBJ1-1; TRBD1 is a possible D gene (5 bases). From germline, CDR1 is MNHEY and CDR2 SMNVEV (reference sequence). The CDR3 is made up of 16 amino acids. Trimming pared 0 bases from V and 10 bases from J, leaving 21 bases between. CDR3 in DNA: TGTGCCAGCAGTTTATCGAGGGCCAGTGCCTGGCAGGGAGCTTTCTTT. Protein sequence: CASSLSRASAWQGAFF.

This chain uses TRBV5-4 with TRBJ2-5; tentative D call: TRBD2 (6 bases). CDR1 and CDR2 from the germline V gene are SGHNT and YYREEE (reference sequence). The CDR3 is made up of 17 amino acids. V dropped 4 bases and J dropped 5 bases, with 24 bases sitting between them. The DNA for the CDR3 is TGTGCCAGCAGCCCACCACGGGTGGCAGATCGGGGGGAGACCCAGTACTTC. It is translated as CASSPPRVADRGETQYF.

The chain couples TRBV6-5 to TRBJ2-1, with D uncertain. Trimming removed 5 bases at V and 7 bases at J, with 12 bases between. The CDR3 has 13 residues. Germline values: CDR1 MNHEY, CDR2 SVGAGI. The CDR3 loop is CASSRPDGNEQFF. The DNA of the CDR3 is TGTGCCAGCAGTAGGCCAGATGGAAATGAGCAGTTCTTC.